One sample yielded the 21 T cell receptor beta chains listed below, sequenced in a study of neoadjuvant anti-PD-1 for oral cavity cancer. Produced via immunoSEQ multiplex PCR; TCRdb's table is partial and in-frame only. This repertoire shows 13,000 to 15,000 clones, about 70% found once; its top ten account for under 3.5%. The source material was PBMCs, sampled before nivolumab (anti-PD-1) treatment. All receptors derive from a person between 40 and 85 years old with oral cavity squamous cell carcinoma.

This rearrangement joins TRBV6-1 to TRBJ2-1; 7 nucleotides agree with TRBD2. Per germline, CDR1 MNHNS and CDR2 SASEGT. The CDR3 consists of 18 residues. V trimming: 0 bases; J trimming: 0 bases; junction bases outside the gene matches: 8. Written as DNA, the CDR3 is TGTGCCAGCAGTGAAGCGCTAGGGAGCGGGGTCTCCTACAATGAGCAGTTCTTC. Translated, it gives CASSEALGSGVSYNEQFF.

The V call is TRBV2, the J call TRBJ2-5, with 12 bases lining up with TRBD1. The CDR3 covers 14 residues. Trimming cost V 6 bases and J 3 bases; bases outside gene matches: 2. Germline CDR1 is SNHLY and CDR2 is FYNNEI. CDR3 in DNA: TGTGCCAGCAGAGGGACAGGGGGCGAAGAGACCCAGTACTTC. Its protein product is CASRGTGGEETQYF.

V usage is TRBV7-9 and J usage is TRBJ2-1; maybe TRBD2 (6 bases). V dropped 4 bases and J dropped 4 bases, with 23 bases sitting between them. Germline V gives CDR1 SEHNR, CDR2 FQNEAQ (reference sequence). CDR3 length: 18 amino acids. The CDR3 protein is CASSSPPSSGLFYNEQFF. CDR3 coding DNA: TGTGCCAGCAGCTCCCCTCCTAGTTCGGGACTGTTTTACAATGAGCAGTTCTTC. Combining the CDR3 with reference TRBV7-9 and TRBJ2-1 gives the whole variable domain DTGVSQNPRHKITKRGQNVTFRCDPISEHNRLYWYRQTLGQGPEFLTYFQNEAQLEKSRLLSDRFSAERPKGSFSTLEIQRTEQGDSAMYLCASSSPPSSGLFYNEQFFGPGTRLTVL.

This clone has only a few counts. The genes are TRBV2 and TRBJ1-2, with 8 positions matching TRBD1. V lost 7 bases and J lost 5; bases outside the gene matches: 12. CDR3 length: 15 residues. Germline-derived CDR1 and CDR2 are SNHLY and FYNNEI. The CDR3 here is CASNGRTNRGYGYTF. The CDR3, as DNA: TGTGCCAGCAACGGAAGGACAAACAGGGGGTATGGCTACACCTTC.

The chain carries TRBV7-3 and TRBJ2-5; D ambiguous. The V gene lost 4 bases and the J gene lost 1 base, with 7 bases spanning the gap. CDR1 and CDR2 (germline): SGHTA, FQGTGA. The CDR3 loop spans 13 amino acids. CDR3: CASSSLSQETQYF. CDR3 nucleotides: TGTGCCAGCAGCTCTTTGTCCCAAGAGACCCAGTACTTC.

This clone has a handful of counts. The rearrangement uses TRBV7-8 and TRBJ1-1, with D maybe TRBD1 (5 bases). CDR3 length: 15 residues. Trimming left V 4 bases short and J 1 base short, with 13 bases between. In germline, CDR1 is SGHVS, CDR2 FQNEAQ. This chain's CDR3 is CASSSMDGQNTEAFF. DNA for the CDR3: TGTGCCAGCAGCTCGATGGACGGACAGAACACTGAAGCTTTCTTT.

This chain joins TRBV13 and TRBJ1-1; 8 nucleotides align to TRBD1. The CDR3 is 15 amino acids. Germline V CDR1 and CDR2: PRHDT, FYEKMQ (reference sequence). J was trimmed by 6 bases and V by 5 bases; bases with no gene match: 11. CDR3 in amino acids: CASSLRTSTGAEAFF. CDR3 nucleotides: TGTGCCAGCAGCCTTAGGACATCGACAGGGGCTGAAGCTTTCTTT.

In the case of this clone: This same CDR3 is encoded by further DNA sequences in the sample. The chain is built from TRBV7-3 and TRBJ1-2; 9 bases map to TRBD1. Germline CDR1 SGHTA, CDR2 FQGTGA. V was pared by 6 bases and J by 8 bases, with 7 bases of the junction left unmatched. There are 13 residues in the CDR3. The DNA for the CDR3 is TGTGCCAGCAGTCCAGGACAGGGGAAGGGCTACACCTTC. Translation: CASSPGQGKGYTF.

The rearrangement joins TRBV9 to TRBJ2-6, with D possibly TRBD1 on 6 matching bases. In germline, CDR1 is SGDLS, CDR2 YYNGEE. This CDR3 is 15 amino acids long. Trimming pared 4 bases from V and 4 bases from J, leaving 12 bases between. The CDR3 region is CASSPQGRGANVLTF. The CDR3 nucleotides are TGTGCCAGCAGCCCACAGGGTAGGGGGGCCAACGTCCTGACTTTC.

V usage is TRBV6-5 and J usage is TRBJ1-1; D might be TRBD1 (6 bases). Trimming removed 6 bases from V and 2 bases from J, with 16 bases in between. The CDR3 runs 15 residues. Germline assignment: CDR1 MNHEY and CDR2 SVGAGI. CDR3 coding DNA: TGTGCCAGCAGCACTACAGGGAGGAAAAACACTGAAGCTTTCTTT. Translation gives CASSTTGRKNTEAFF.

The table lists this clone with a few counts. The genes are TRBV14 and TRBJ1-2, with no clear D. Germline CDR1 and CDR2: SGHDN and FVKESK. V was trimmed by 0 bases and J by 3 bases, leaving 5 bases between them. The CDR3 is 13 amino acids. In DNA, the CDR3 is TGTGCCAGCAGCCAAGACACGTACTATGGCTACACCTTC. Protein product: CASSQDTYYGYTF.

This clone has only a few counts. This rearrangement joins TRBV5-1 to TRBJ1-4; D gene uncertain. The CDR3 is 13 amino acids. The germline V and J ends were trimmed by 6 bases and 1 base, with 7 bases remaining between them. Germline CDR1 is SGHRS and CDR2 is YFSETQ. The CDR3 region has the DNA TGCGCCAGCACCTGGGGAACTAATGAAAAACTGTTTTTT. Translated: CASTWGTNEKLFF.

This rearrangement joins TRBV11-3 to TRBJ2-1; the D gene could be TRBD1 or TRBD2 (5 bases each). This CDR3 contains 16 residues. Germline V CDR1 and CDR2: SGHNT, YENEEA. Trimming shortened V by 5 bases and J by 4 bases, and 18 bases separated the two germline ends. CDR3 loop: CASSPGTWRGYNEQFF. DNA of the CDR3: TGTGCCAGCAGCCCCGGGACCTGGAGAGGTTACAATGAGCAGTTCTTC.

There are a few counts of this clone. The chain combines TRBV2 with TRBJ2-1; D unclear. The germline gives CDR1 SNHLY, CDR2 FYNNEI. The CDR3 is 11 amino acids. V was trimmed by 5 bases and J by 6 bases, leaving 5 bases between them. CDR3 protein: CASSPFNEQFF. The CDR3 DNA follows: TGTGCCAGCAGTCCCTTCAATGAGCAGTTCTTC.

The chain combines TRBV28 with TRBJ2-7; D is possibly TRBD2 (6 bases). V lost 0 bases and J lost 0, with 9 bases in between. Germline CDR1 MDHEN, CDR2 SYDVKM. CDR3 size: 15 residues. CDR3 in DNA: TGTGCCAGCAGTTTATGGGGGGGTGGCTCCTACGAGCAGTACTTC. It yields the protein CASSLWGGGSYEQYF.

The rearrangement uses TRBV28 and TRBJ2-5, with D maybe TRBD2 (5 bases). The CDR3 runs to 15 residues. The V end was cut by 2 bases, the J end by 4 bases, with 14 bases between. Looked up from germline, CDR1 is MDHEN and CDR2 is SYDVKM. CDR3 amino acids: CASSLAGLALETQYF. In DNA, the CDR3 is TGTGCCAGCAGTTTAGCGGGCCTTGCGCTAGAGACCCAGTACTTC.

This rearrangement joins TRBV6-5 to TRBJ2-3, with 9 bases fitting TRBD1. Germline V gives CDR1 MNHEY, CDR2 SVGAGI. This CDR3 is built from 15 residues. V shed 0 bases, J shed 3 bases, and the junction held 1 base outside the gene matches. The CDR3 spells CASSYSDRGTDTQYF. The CDR3 nucleotides are TGTGCCAGCAGTTACTCGGACAGGGGTACAGATACGCAGTATTTT.

This clone showed up just once. This chain links TRBV7-9 with TRBJ1-1; D is unclear. CDR1 and CDR2 (germline): SEHNR, FQNEAQ (reference sequence). CDR3 length: 11 residues. V lost 5 bases, J lost 6 bases, and 7 bases lay in between. In nucleotides, the CDR3 is TGTGCCAGCAGCCCCCTCCCTGAAGCTTTCTTT. It specifies CASSPLPEAFF.

The rearrangement uses TRBV7-9 and TRBJ2-7; D unresolved. The CDR3 length is 14 residues. Trimming removed 1 base from V and 2 bases from J, with 9 bases in between. CDR1 and CDR2 (germline): SEHNR, FQNEAQ (reference sequence). The chain's CDR3 is CASSLGRRTYEQYF. As DNA, the CDR3 is TGTGCCAGCAGCTTAGGACGGCGGACCTACGAGCAGTACTTC.

The CDR3 bases are TGCGCCAGCAGCTTTCGTAGCGGGACTGGAGGAGATACGCAGTATTTT. This translates into CASSFRSGTGGDTQYF. The chain carries TRBV5-1 and TRBJ2-3; 8 nucleotides match TRBD2. The junction had 10 bases not matched to a gene; V was cut back by 2 bases and J by 5 bases. Germline CDR1 and CDR2: SGHRS and YFSETQ. The CDR3 covers 16 residues.

This clone showed up just a few times. The V and J genes are TRBV4-2 and TRBJ2-5; D is unclear. The CDR3 length is 12 residues. Trimming removed 2 bases from V and 3 bases from J, with 4 bases in between. Per germline, CDR1 LGHNA and CDR2 YNFKEQ. This CDR3 is CASSQIEETQYF. The CDR3, as DNA: TGTGCCAGCAGCCAAATAGAAGAGACCCAGTACTTC.